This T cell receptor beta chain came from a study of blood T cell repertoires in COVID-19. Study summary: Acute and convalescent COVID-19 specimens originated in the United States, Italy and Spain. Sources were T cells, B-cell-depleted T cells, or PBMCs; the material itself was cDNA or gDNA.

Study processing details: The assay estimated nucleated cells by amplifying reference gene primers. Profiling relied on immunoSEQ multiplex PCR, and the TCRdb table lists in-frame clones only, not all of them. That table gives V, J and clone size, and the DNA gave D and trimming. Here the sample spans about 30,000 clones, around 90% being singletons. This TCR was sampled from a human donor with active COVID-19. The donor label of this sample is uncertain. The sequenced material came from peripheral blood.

CDR3 nucleotides: TGTGCCAGCAGGACACTAGCGGGAGGGCCGACGGGATATTACGAGCAGTACTTC. Its protein is CASRTLAGGPTGYYEQYF. The gene calls are TRBV28 and TRBJ2-7; 13 bases fit TRBD2. The V gene's germline CDR1 is MDHEN and CDR2 SYDVKM. V lost 6 bases, J lost 4 bases, and 15 bases stayed unmatched. This CDR3 is 18 amino acids long. The whole variable domain, filled in from reference TRBV28 and TRBJ2-7, reads DVKVTQSSRYLVKRTGEKVFLECVQDMDHENMFWYRQDPGLGLRLIYFSYDVKMKEKGDIPEGYSVSREKKERFSLILESASTNQTSMYLCASRTLAGGPTGYYEQYFGPGTRLTVT.